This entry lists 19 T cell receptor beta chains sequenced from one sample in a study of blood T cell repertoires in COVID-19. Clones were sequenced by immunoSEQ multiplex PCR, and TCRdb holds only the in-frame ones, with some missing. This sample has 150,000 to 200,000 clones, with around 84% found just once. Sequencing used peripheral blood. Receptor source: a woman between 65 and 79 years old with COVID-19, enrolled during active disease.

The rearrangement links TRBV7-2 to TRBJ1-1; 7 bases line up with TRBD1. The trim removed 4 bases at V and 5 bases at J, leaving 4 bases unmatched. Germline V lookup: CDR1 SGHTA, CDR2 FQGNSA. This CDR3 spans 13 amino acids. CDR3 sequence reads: CASSSRDSTEAFF. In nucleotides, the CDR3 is TGTGCCAGCAGCTCCCGGGACAGTACTGAAGCTTTCTTT.

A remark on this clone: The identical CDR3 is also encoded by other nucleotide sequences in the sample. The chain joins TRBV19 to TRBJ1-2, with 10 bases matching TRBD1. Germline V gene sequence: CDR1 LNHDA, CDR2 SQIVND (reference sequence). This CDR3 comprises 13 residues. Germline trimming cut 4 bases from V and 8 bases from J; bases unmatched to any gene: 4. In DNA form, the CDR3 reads TGTGCCAGTAGTACAGACAGGGGGCACGGCTACACCTTC. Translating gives CASSTDRGHGYTF.

Here the CDR3 reads CASSDPGSGREQYV. For the CDR3, the DNA is TGTGCCAGCAGTGATCCAGGGTCAGGAAGGGAGCAGTACGTC. The chain has TRBV2 and TRBJ2-7, with a possible D match to TRBD1 (5 bases). V lost 3 bases and J 7 bases, leaving 16 bases between the germline ends. This CDR3 is built from 14 residues. The germline V gene has CDR1 SNHLY and CDR2 FYNNEI.

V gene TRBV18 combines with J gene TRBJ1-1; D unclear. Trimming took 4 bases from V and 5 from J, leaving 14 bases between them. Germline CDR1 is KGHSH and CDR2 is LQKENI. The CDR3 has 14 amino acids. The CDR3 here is CASSQGNGRTEAFF. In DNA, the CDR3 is TGTGCCAGCTCACAAGGAAACGGGAGGACTGAAGCTTTCTTT.

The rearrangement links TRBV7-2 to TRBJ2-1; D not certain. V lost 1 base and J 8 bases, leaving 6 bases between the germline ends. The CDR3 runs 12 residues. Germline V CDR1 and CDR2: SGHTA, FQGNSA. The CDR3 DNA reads TGTGCCAGCAGCTTAGTGGGCCATGAGCAGTTCTTC. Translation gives CASSLVGHEQFF.

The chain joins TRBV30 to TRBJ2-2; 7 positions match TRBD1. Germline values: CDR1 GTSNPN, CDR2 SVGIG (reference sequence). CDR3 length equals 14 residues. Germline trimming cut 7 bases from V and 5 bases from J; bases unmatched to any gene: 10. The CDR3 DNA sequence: TGTGCCTTAGGTCCGACAGGGTGGACCGGGGAGCTGTTTTTT. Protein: CALGPTGWTGELFF.

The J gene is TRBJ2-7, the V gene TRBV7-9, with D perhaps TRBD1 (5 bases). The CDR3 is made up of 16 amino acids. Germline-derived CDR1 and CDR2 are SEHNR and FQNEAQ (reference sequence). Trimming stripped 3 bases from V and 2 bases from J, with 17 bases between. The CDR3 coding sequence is TGTGCCAGCAGCTTTCTGGCAGGGATTTCGGCCTACGAGCAGTACTTC. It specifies CASSFLAGISAYEQYF.

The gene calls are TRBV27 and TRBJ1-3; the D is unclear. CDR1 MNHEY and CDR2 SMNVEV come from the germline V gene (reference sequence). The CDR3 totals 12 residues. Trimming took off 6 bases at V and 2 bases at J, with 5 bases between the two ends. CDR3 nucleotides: TGTGCCAGCAGGTCTGCTGGAAACACCATATATTTT. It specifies CASRSAGNTIYF.

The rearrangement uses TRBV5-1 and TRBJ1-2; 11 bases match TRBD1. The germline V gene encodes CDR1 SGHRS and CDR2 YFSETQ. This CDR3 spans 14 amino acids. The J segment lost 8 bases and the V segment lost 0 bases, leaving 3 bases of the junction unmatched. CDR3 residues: CASSLEGTGGGYTF. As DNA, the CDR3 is TGCGCCAGCAGCTTGGAAGGGACAGGGGGAGGCTACACCTTC.

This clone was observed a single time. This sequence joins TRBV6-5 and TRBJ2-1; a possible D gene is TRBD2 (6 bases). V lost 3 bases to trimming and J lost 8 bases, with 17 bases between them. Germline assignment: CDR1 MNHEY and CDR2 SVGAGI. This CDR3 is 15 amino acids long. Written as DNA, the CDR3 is TGTGCCAGCAGTTATCGCGCGGGAATGGGGTATGAGCAGTTCTTC. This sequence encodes CASSYRAGMGYEQFF.

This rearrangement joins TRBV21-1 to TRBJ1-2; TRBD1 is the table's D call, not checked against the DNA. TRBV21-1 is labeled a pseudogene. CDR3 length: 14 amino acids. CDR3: CASSKARTGGGYTF. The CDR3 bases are TGTGCCAGCAGCAAAGCCCGGACAGGGGGAGGCTACACCTTC.

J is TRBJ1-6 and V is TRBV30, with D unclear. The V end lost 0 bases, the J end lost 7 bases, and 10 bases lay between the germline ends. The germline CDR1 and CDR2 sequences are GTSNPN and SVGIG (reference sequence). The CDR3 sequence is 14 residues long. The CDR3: CAWSVAGSNSPLHF. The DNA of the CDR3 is TGTGCCTGGAGTGTAGCGGGGTCAAATTCACCCCTCCACTTT.

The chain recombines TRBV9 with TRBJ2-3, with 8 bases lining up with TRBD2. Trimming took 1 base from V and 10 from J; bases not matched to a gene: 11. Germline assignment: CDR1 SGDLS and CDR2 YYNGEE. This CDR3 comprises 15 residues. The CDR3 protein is CASSVQAGATVAQYF. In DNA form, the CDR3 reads TGTGCCAGCAGCGTACAAGCGGGGGCCACGGTGGCGCAGTATTTT.

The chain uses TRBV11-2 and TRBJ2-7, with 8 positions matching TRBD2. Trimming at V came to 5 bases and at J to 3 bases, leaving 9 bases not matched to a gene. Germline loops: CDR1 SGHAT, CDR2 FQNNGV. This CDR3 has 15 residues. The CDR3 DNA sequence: TGTGCCAGCAGCCCACAAGCGGGAGACTACTACGAGCAGTACTTC. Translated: CASSPQAGDYYEQYF.

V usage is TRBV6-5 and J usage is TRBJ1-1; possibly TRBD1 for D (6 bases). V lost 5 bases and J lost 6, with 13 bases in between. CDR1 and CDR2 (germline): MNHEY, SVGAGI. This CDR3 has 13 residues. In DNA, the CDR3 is TGTGCCAGCAGTCGGACAGCGTCCGCTGAAGCTTTCTTT. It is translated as CASSRTASAEAFF.

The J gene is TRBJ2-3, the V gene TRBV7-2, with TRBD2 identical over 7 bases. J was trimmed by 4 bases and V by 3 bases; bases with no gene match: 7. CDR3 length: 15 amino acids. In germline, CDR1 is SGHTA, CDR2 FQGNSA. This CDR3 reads CASSLDRLAADTQYF. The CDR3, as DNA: TGTGCCAGCAGCTTGGATCGACTAGCCGCAGATACGCAGTATTTT.

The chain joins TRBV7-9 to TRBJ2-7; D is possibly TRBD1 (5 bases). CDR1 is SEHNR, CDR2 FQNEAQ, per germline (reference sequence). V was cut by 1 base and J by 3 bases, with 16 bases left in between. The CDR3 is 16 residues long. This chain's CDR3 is CASSLGHGRVSYEQYF. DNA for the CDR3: TGTGCCAGCAGCTTAGGGCATGGCAGGGTCAGCTACGAGCAGTACTTC.

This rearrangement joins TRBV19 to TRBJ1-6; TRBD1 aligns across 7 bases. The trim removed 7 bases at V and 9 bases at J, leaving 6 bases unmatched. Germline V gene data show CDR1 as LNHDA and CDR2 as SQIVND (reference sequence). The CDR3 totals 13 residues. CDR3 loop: CASTDRAGSPLHF. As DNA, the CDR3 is TGTGCCAGTACTGACAGGGCGGGTTCACCCCTCCACTTT.

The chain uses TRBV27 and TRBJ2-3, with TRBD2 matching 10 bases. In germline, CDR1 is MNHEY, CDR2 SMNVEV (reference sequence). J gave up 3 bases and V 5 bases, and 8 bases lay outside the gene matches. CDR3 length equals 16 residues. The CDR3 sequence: CASSDLAGGGTDTQYF. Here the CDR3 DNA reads TGTGCCAGCAGTGATTTAGCGGGGGGTGGGACAGATACGCAGTATTTT.